The rows below give T cell receptor beta chains drawn from one sample of a study of PD-L1 blockade in urothelial cancer. The assay was immunoSEQ multiplex PCR, and TCRdb's table has in-frame clones only and misses some. The repertoire consists of about 63,000 clones, with around 81% occurring once and the leading ten covering 5% to 7%. The source was PBMCs, collected around atezolizumab (anti-PD-L1) treatment. The source is a man in his 70s with urothelial cancer. The CDR3 runs from the conserved cysteine through the conserved F or W.

J gene | V gene | CDR3 protein
TRBJ2-3 | TRBV11-2 | CASSPGGLRDTQYF
TRBJ2-3 | TRBV5-4 | CASSRTGRYTQYF
TRBJ1-2 | TRBV18 | CASSIRANYGYTF
TRBJ2-7 | TRBV11-3 | CASSSQGKDDEQYF
TRBJ2-3 | TRBV11-3 | CASSLVRGDTQYF
TRBJ2-1 | TRBV18 | CASSPGTSSNEQFF
TRBJ2-7 | TRBV7-8 | CASSRQGYEQYF
TRBJ2-1 | TRBV15 | CATSFQPGTGNNEQFF
TRBJ2-2 | TRBV19 | CASSPGGGTGELFF
TRBJ1-4 | TRBV9 | CASSSEGQTYEKLFF
TRBJ2-1 | TRBV11-2 | CASSRGAGGIYNEQFF
TRBJ2-1 | TRBV11-3 | CASSLVLLHNEQFF
TRBJ2-5 | TRBV7-9 | CASSRTGGGETQYF
TRBJ1-2 | TRBV2 | CASSEMDSNYGYTF
TRBJ2-7 | TRBV27 | CASSLRNSYEQYF
TRBJ2-1 | TRBV12-5 | CASGPRGGEQFF
TRBJ1-2 | TRBV28 | CASSTETRGYTF
TRBJ1-2 | TRBV11-3 | CASSLSREDGYTF
TRBJ1-1 | TRBV5-1 | CASSERPGGRGTEAFF
TRBJ1-1 | TRBV19 | CASSATANTEAFF
TRBJ2-5 | TRBV7-2 | CASSSPGTGQETQYF
TRBJ2-2 | TRBV10-3 | CAISSTGANTGELFF
TRBJ1-5 | TRBV4-3 | CASSQSTEGNQPQHF
TRBJ1-1 | TRBV6-5 | CASSYSIQGGNTEAFF
TRBJ1-5 | TRBV19 | CASGGTGNQPQHF
TRBJ2-1 | TRBV5-1 | CASSLERARYNEQFF
TRBJ1-5 | TRBV4-1 | CASSPNPVYSNQPQHF
TRBJ1-1 | TRBV6-5 | CASSYGLLNTEAFF
TRBJ2-1 | TRBV5-1 | CASSSDGQGHYNEQFF
TRBJ1-2 | TRBV18 | CASSPRGRGNYGYTF
TRBJ1-1 | TRBV13 | CASSPLEGFAFF
TRBJ1-1 | TRBV27 | CASRMGEGTEAFF
TRBJ1-4 | TRBV11-2 | CASSLLTGDNEKLFF
TRBJ2-5 | TRBV7-9 | CASSLAKRLAGDQETQYF
TRBJ2-1 | TRBV4-2 | CASSQFLVVAEQFF
TRBJ1-2 | TRBV6-1 | CASSEGTGGGNYGYTF
TRBJ2-1 | TRBV6-1 | CASSETTGIYNEQFF
TRBJ1-4 | TRBV6-1 | CASSLTTGANEKLFF
TRBJ2-1 | TRBV2 | CASARGSYNEQFF
TRBJ2-2 | TRBV7-3 | CASSFSTSGGINTGELFF
TRBJ1-5 | TRBV6-1 | CASSGDRGQPQHF
TRBJ2-2 | TRBV5-1 | CASSLFGGGELFF
TRBJ2-5 | TRBV7-2 | CASSQNRGQYQETQYF
TRBJ2-3 | TRBV5-4 | CASSPGGTYTDTQYF
TRBJ2-3 | TRBV9 | CASSWGQRTDTQYF
TRBJ1-2 | TRBV7-9 | CASSDRDLINYGYTF
TRBJ2-5 | TRBV11-3 | CASSPGAGAFQETQYF
TRBJ2-1 | TRBV19 | CASRDRVSNEQFF
TRBJ2-2 | TRBV10-3 | CAISEQGATGELFF
TRBJ2-2 | TRBV2 | CASRQGHTNTGELFF
TRBJ2-5 | TRBV7-6 | CASSLMATQETQYF
TRBJ2-1 | TRBV18 | CASSPYRDSTYNEQFF
TRBJ1-1 | TRBV5-1 | CASSLAAGSGTEAFF